These T cell receptor beta chains were read from a single sample in a study of response to subunit inactivated influenza vaccine. TCRdb recomputed calls from the RT-PCR reads with MiXCR, one row per CDR3 protein. The sample contains approximately 520,000 distinct CDR3 sequences, roughly 23% of which appear only once. Sequencing used CD4+ T cells sorted from PBMCs, obtained 4 to 6 days after vaccination. The receptors come from a man aged 45 to 65 who received an inactivated influenza vaccine. CDR3s include the opening cysteine and the closing phenylalanine or tryptophan. A D gene is named only where the DNA matches it firmly. The listing skips clone size in some rows; elsewhere it reads once, few, many or a size class.

d_gene: TRBD1
abundance: few
v_gene: TRBV5-1
j_gene: TRBJ2-1
CDR3nt: TGCGCCAGCAGCAAGGGACAGGGGCTAATCAATGAGCAGTTCTTC
CDR3aa: CASSKGQGLINEQFF

d_gene: NA
abundance: NA
v_gene: TRBV28
j_gene: TRBJ2-3
CDR3nt: TGTGCCAGCAGTTCACCCTTGGAGGGGGGTACGCAGTATTTT
CDR3aa: CASSSPLEGGTQYF

d_gene: NA
abundance: NA
v_gene: TRBV6-2/TRBV6-3
j_gene: TRBJ2-2
CDR3nt: TGTGCCAGCAGTTACTTGGCAGCCCGAGGGGAGCTGTTTTTT
CDR3aa: CASSYLAARGELFF

d_gene: TRBD2
abundance: NA
v_gene: TRBV4-3
j_gene: TRBJ2-5
CDR3nt: TGCGCCAGCAGCCCAGCGGGGGGGCCTTCCGAGACCCAGTACTTC
CDR3aa: CASSPAGGPSETQYF

d_gene: NA
abundance: NA
v_gene: TRBV20-1
j_gene: TRBJ2-7
CDR3nt: TGCAGTGCCCATAGCGTTGGGGGCGAGCAGTACTTC
CDR3aa: CSAHSVGGEQYF

d_gene: NA
abundance: few
v_gene: TRBV12-3/TRBV12-4
j_gene: TRBJ1-2
CDR3nt: TGTGCCAGCAGCTTTAACCCAAGCGGGTATGGCTACACCTTC
CDR3aa: CASSFNPSGYGYTF

d_gene: NA
abundance: NA
v_gene: TRBV9
j_gene: TRBJ2-2
CDR3nt: TGTGCCAGCAGCGTAGGCCGAGCGGGGAACACCGGGGAGCTGTTTTTT
CDR3aa: CASSVGRAGNTGELFF

d_gene: NA
abundance: NA
v_gene: TRBV29-1
j_gene: TRBJ2-5
CDR3nt: TGCAGCGTTCGGAGACACCGCCAAGAGACCCAGTACTTC
CDR3aa: CSVRRHRQETQYF

d_gene: TRBD1
abundance: few
v_gene: TRBV4-1
j_gene: TRBJ2-3
CDR3nt: TGCGCCAGCAGCCTTGGACAGGACCTTGTTACGCAGTATTTT
CDR3aa: CASSLGQDLVTQYF

d_gene: NA
abundance: NA
v_gene: TRBV7-9
j_gene: TRBJ2-3
CDR3nt: TGTGCCAGCAGTTTACAGGGTTTCACAGATACGCAGTATTTT
CDR3aa: CASSLQGFTDTQYF

d_gene: NA
abundance: many
v_gene: TRBV5-1
j_gene: TRBJ2-7
CDR3nt: TGTGCCAGCAGCTTAGAACAGGGATCCTACGAGCAGTACTTC
CDR3aa: CASSLEQGSYEQYF

d_gene: TRBD1
abundance: few
v_gene: TRBV28
j_gene: TRBJ2-7
CDR3nt: TGTGCCAGCAGTTTATCGGACAGGGGCTACGAGCAGTACTTC
CDR3aa: CASSLSDRGYEQYF

d_gene: NA
abundance: NA
v_gene: TRBV29-1
j_gene: TRBJ1-3
CDR3nt: TGCAGCGTCAGGAGTGGCTCTGGAAACACCATATATTTT
CDR3aa: CSVRSGSGNTIYF

d_gene: NA
abundance: many
v_gene: TRBV20-1
j_gene: TRBJ2-7
CDR3nt: TGCAGTGCTAGACCGGTACAGGGCTACGAGCAGTACTTC
CDR3aa: CSARPVQGYEQYF

d_gene: TRBD2
abundance: NA
v_gene: TRBV6-5
j_gene: TRBJ2-7
CDR3nt: TGTGCCAGCAGTTCGACGGGACTAGTCTACGAGCAGTACTTC
CDR3aa: CASSSTGLVYEQYF

d_gene: TRBD2
abundance: NA
v_gene: TRBV20-1
j_gene: TRBJ2-5
CDR3nt: TGCAGAGTCGGTCTAGCGGGAGGGGAGACCCAGTACTTC
CDR3aa: CRVGLAGGETQYF

d_gene: NA
abundance: once
v_gene: TRBV9
j_gene: TRBJ2-1
CDR3nt: TGTGCCAGCAGCCTTGGACAGCTGCATAGCTCCTACAATGAGCAGTTCTTC
CDR3aa: CASSLGQLHSSYNEQFF

d_gene: NA
abundance: NA
v_gene: TRBV6-1
j_gene: TRBJ1-1
CDR3nt: TGTGCCAGCAGCTGGATAGTACCAGGGGTTACTGAAGCTTTCTTT
CDR3aa: CASSWIVPGVTEAFF

d_gene: NA
abundance: few
v_gene: TRBV7-7
j_gene: TRBJ2-1
CDR3nt: TGTGCCAGCAGCGCGCAGCCCGGGACTCAATACAATGAGCAGTTCTTC
CDR3aa: CASSAQPGTQYNEQFF

d_gene: NA
abundance: NA
v_gene: TRBV5-5
j_gene: TRBJ1-5
CDR3nt: TGTGCCAGCAGCCCAGCGGACAGTAGCAATCAGCCCCAGCATTTT
CDR3aa: CASSPADSSNQPQHF

d_gene: NA
abundance: few
v_gene: TRBV6-1
j_gene: TRBJ1-1
CDR3nt: TGTGCCAGCGCCCGTGTGGTTAACACTGAAGCTTTCTTT
CDR3aa: CASARVVNTEAFF

d_gene: NA
abundance: NA
v_gene: TRBV28
j_gene: TRBJ2-7
CDR3nt: TGTGCCAGCAGCAACAGGGTTGGTGAGCAGTACTTC
CDR3aa: CASSNRVGEQYF

d_gene: NA
abundance: NA
v_gene: TRBV20-1
j_gene: TRBJ2-7
CDR3nt: TGCAGTGCTAGAGATTCCCTCGGCGGACCGAACTACGAGCAGTACTTC
CDR3aa: CSARDSLGGPNYEQYF

d_gene: TRBD2
abundance: NA
v_gene: TRBV7-8
j_gene: TRBJ2-1
CDR3nt: TGTGCCAGCAGGCGATCTAGCGGGAGGTTGGGGAATGAGCAGTTCTTC
CDR3aa: CASRRSSGRLGNEQFF

d_gene: NA
abundance: NA
v_gene: TRBV18
j_gene: TRBJ2-3
CDR3nt: TGTGCCAGCTCCCTAGGGACAGCGGGCTCAGATACGCAGTATTTT
CDR3aa: CASSLGTAGSDTQYF

d_gene: TRBD1
abundance: NA
v_gene: TRBV5-1
j_gene: TRBJ2-1
CDR3nt: TGCGCCAGCAGCTTGGCGGGGACAGGGGTATATGAGCAGTTCTTC
CDR3aa: CASSLAGTGVYEQFF

d_gene: TRBD2
abundance: NA
v_gene: TRBV12-3/TRBV12-4
j_gene: TRBJ2-2
CDR3nt: TGTGCCAGCAGCAAAGCGGGGGGGAACACCGGGGAGCTGTTTTTT
CDR3aa: CASSKAGGNTGELFF

d_gene: NA
abundance: many
v_gene: TRBV4-3
j_gene: TRBJ2-1
CDR3nt: TGCGCCAGCAGCCAGGACACGGCCGGGCCCGGACGGTTCTTC
CDR3aa: CASSQDTAGPGRFF

d_gene: TRBD1
abundance: NA
v_gene: TRBV7-9
j_gene: TRBJ2-3
CDR3nt: TGTGCCAGCAGCTTACGGGCGAGCGCCAGGGGGGATACGCAGTATTTT
CDR3aa: CASSLRASARGDTQYF

d_gene: TRBD2
abundance: NA
v_gene: TRBV27
j_gene: TRBJ2-3
CDR3nt: TGTGCCAGCAGTTTAGCAAGACTAGCGTCAGATACGCAGTATTTT
CDR3aa: CASSLARLASDTQYF

d_gene: NA
abundance: NA
v_gene: TRBV5-1
j_gene: TRBJ2-5
CDR3nt: TGCGCCAGCAGTGGTCCGTCAAAGGGGTGGGAGACCCAGTACTTC
CDR3aa: CASSGPSKGWETQYF

d_gene: NA
abundance: NA
v_gene: TRBV29-1
j_gene: TRBJ1-5
CDR3nt: TGCAGCGTTGGGGACGGTATAGGCAATCAGCCCCAGCATTTT
CDR3aa: CSVGDGIGNQPQHF

d_gene: NA
abundance: few
v_gene: TRBV15
j_gene: TRBJ2-3
CDR3nt: TGTGCCACCAGCAGACGTAGGACGACAATCCGCACAGATACGCAGTATTTT
CDR3aa: CATSRRRTTIRTDTQYF

d_gene: TRBD2
abundance: few
v_gene: TRBV24-1
j_gene: TRBJ2-1
CDR3nt: TGTGCCACCGGAACCTTTGGACTAGCGGAAATCAATGAGCAGTTCTTC
CDR3aa: CATGTFGLAEINEQFF

d_gene: NA
abundance: NA
v_gene: TRBV29-1
j_gene: TRBJ2-7
CDR3nt: TGCAGCGTTGCCGTTGACAGGGAGCAGTACTTC
CDR3aa: CSVAVDREQYF

d_gene: TRBD1
abundance: NA
v_gene: TRBV29-1
j_gene: TRBJ2-4
CDR3nt: TGCAGCGTTGAAGGGACAGGGGGGCTAGCCAAAAACATTCAGTACTTC
CDR3aa: CSVEGTGGLAKNIQYF

d_gene: NA
abundance: NA
v_gene: TRBV18
j_gene: TRBJ2-7
CDR3nt: TGTGCCAGCTCATTCGACCCAGGTCCCCTCTACGAGCAGTACTTC
CDR3aa: CASSFDPGPLYEQYF

d_gene: TRBD2
abundance: NA
v_gene: TRBV9
j_gene: TRBJ2-7
CDR3nt: TGTGCCAGCAGCGTCGGGACTAGCGGGAGGTCCCCCCCCGAGCAGTACTTC
CDR3aa: CASSVGTSGRSPPEQYF

d_gene: NA
abundance: NA
v_gene: TRBV28
j_gene: TRBJ1-2
CDR3nt: TGTGCCAGCAGATCAACCGAGGGTGTCTATGGCTACACCTTC
CDR3aa: CASRSTEGVYGYTF

d_gene: TRBD2
abundance: NA
v_gene: TRBV7-2
j_gene: TRBJ2-1
CDR3nt: TGTGCCAGCAGCCTCCAGAGGACTAGCTATGAGCAGTTCTTC
CDR3aa: CASSLQRTSYEQFF

d_gene: NA
abundance: NA
v_gene: TRBV7-2
j_gene: TRBJ1-3
CDR3nt: TGTGCCAGCAGCGTAGAAGTGGGAAACACCATATATTTT
CDR3aa: CASSVEVGNTIYF

d_gene: NA
abundance: NA
v_gene: TRBV5-1
j_gene: TRBJ1-5
CDR3nt: TGCGCCAGCAGCCCGGGGGTAGGGGATCAGCCCCAGCATTTT
CDR3aa: CASSPGVGDQPQHF

d_gene: TRBD1
abundance: NA
v_gene: TRBV19
j_gene: TRBJ2-2
CDR3nt: TGTGCCAGCGCGACAGGGGATAGGACCGGGGAGCTGTTTTTT
CDR3aa: CASATGDRTGELFF

d_gene: NA
abundance: few
v_gene: TRBV12-3/TRBV12-4
j_gene: TRBJ2-7
CDR3nt: TGTGCCAGCAGTTTTGAGGGTACCTACGAGCAGTACTTC
CDR3aa: CASSFEGTYEQYF

d_gene: TRBD2
abundance: few
v_gene: TRBV7-2
j_gene: TRBJ2-7
CDR3nt: TGTGCCAGCAGCTTAGGTCAGGTAGCGGGAAACGAGCAGTACTTC
CDR3aa: CASSLGQVAGNEQYF

d_gene: TRBD1
abundance: NA
v_gene: TRBV11-2
j_gene: TRBJ2-5
CDR3nt: TGTGCCAGCAGCAAACACGAATGGGACAGGGCGACCCAGTACTTC
CDR3aa: CASSKHEWDRATQYF

d_gene: TRBD2
abundance: NA
v_gene: TRBV10-3
j_gene: TRBJ2-7
CDR3nt: TGTGCCATCAGTCAGGATACTAGCGGGAGGGTCTACGAGCAGTACTTC
CDR3aa: CAISQDTSGRVYEQYF

d_gene: TRBD1
abundance: NA
v_gene: TRBV24-1
j_gene: TRBJ2-3
CDR3nt: TGTGCCACCAGTGATCTCGGGACAGGGATTTTGCATACGCAGTATTTT
CDR3aa: CATSDLGTGILHTQYF

d_gene: NA
abundance: NA
v_gene: TRBV6-1
j_gene: TRBJ2-7
CDR3nt: TGTGCCAGCAGAGGGGGGCGCGACGAGCAGTACTTC
CDR3aa: CASRGGRDEQYF

d_gene: NA
abundance: few
v_gene: TRBV7-8
j_gene: TRBJ1-6
CDR3nt: TGTGCCAGCAGCTCCCTCGGGGGAGGCTCCTATAATTCACCCCTCCACTTT
CDR3aa: CASSSLGGGSYNSPLHF

d_gene: NA
abundance: NA
v_gene: TRBV6-2/TRBV6-3
j_gene: TRBJ1-5
CDR3nt: TGTGCCAGCACCGACAGTGTTGGAAATCAGCCCCAGCATTTT
CDR3aa: CASTDSVGNQPQHF

d_gene: TRBD1
abundance: NA
v_gene: TRBV20-1
j_gene: TRBJ2-5
CDR3nt: TGCAGTGCCGAATACAGGGGGCCAGGGGTCGGAGAGACCCAGTACTTC
CDR3aa: CSAEYRGPGVGETQYF

d_gene: TRBD1
abundance: NA
v_gene: TRBV10-3
j_gene: TRBJ2-7
CDR3nt: TGTGCCATCAGTGAGGGATTACAGGGGTACGAGCAGTACTTC
CDR3aa: CAISEGLQGYEQYF

d_gene: NA
abundance: NA
v_gene: TRBV4-3
j_gene: TRBJ1-5
CDR3nt: TGCGCCAGCAGCCAGCACCCCGGACAGCCCCAGCATTTT
CDR3aa: CASSQHPGQPQHF

d_gene: NA
abundance: NA
v_gene: TRBV7-8
j_gene: TRBJ1-4
CDR3nt: TGTGCCAGCAGCCCGATGACCCGGACGACTAATGAAAAACTGTTTTTT
CDR3aa: CASSPMTRTTNEKLFF

d_gene: TRBD1
abundance: NA
v_gene: TRBV12-3/TRBV12-4
j_gene: TRBJ2-7
CDR3nt: TGTGCCAGCAGAGCGGACAGGGCGGGTGAGCAGTACTTC
CDR3aa: CASRADRAGEQYF

d_gene: NA
abundance: NA
v_gene: TRBV7-2
j_gene: TRBJ2-3
CDR3nt: TGTGCCAGCAGCTTGACGGGTCTAGATACGCAGTATTTT
CDR3aa: CASSLTGLDTQYF

d_gene: TRBD1
abundance: few
v_gene: TRBV12-3/TRBV12-4
j_gene: TRBJ2-3
CDR3nt: TGTGCCAGCAGCCCCCTTGGGACAGGGGTCACAGATACGCAGTATTTT
CDR3aa: CASSPLGTGVTDTQYF

d_gene: NA
abundance: NA
v_gene: TRBV24-1
j_gene: TRBJ2-7
CDR3nt: TGTGCCACCAGTGACCCTTCGACCTACGAGCAGTACTTC
CDR3aa: CATSDPSTYEQYF